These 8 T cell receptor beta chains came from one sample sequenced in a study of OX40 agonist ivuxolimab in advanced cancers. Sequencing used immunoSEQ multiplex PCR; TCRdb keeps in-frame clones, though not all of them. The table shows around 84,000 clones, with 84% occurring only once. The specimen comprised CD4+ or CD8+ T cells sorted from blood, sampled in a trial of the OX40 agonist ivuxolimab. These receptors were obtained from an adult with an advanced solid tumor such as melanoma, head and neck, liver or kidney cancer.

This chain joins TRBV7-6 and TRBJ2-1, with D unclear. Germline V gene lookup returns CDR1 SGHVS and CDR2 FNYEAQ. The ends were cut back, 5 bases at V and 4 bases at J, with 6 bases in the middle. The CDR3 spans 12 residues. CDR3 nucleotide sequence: TGTGCCAGCAGCAGAACTTACAATGAGCAGTTCTTC. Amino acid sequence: CASSRTYNEQFF.

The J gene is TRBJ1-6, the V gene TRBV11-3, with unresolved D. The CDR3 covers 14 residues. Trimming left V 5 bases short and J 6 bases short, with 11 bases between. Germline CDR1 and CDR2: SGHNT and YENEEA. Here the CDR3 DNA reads TGTGCCAGCAGCACGACGTCGGGTAATTCACCCCTCCACTTT. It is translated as CASSTTSGNSPLHF.

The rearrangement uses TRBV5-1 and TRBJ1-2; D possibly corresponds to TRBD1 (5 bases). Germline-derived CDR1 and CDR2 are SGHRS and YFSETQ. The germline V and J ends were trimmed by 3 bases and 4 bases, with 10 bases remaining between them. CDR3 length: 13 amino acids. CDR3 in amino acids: CASSWDGIYGYTF. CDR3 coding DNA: TGCGCCAGCAGCTGGGACGGGATCTATGGCTACACCTTC.

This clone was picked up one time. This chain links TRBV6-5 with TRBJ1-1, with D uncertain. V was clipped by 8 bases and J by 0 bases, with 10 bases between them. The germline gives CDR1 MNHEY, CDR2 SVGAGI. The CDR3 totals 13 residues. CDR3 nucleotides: TGTGCCAGCCAGTCTATCTTGAACACTGAAGCTTTCTTT. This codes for CASQSILNTEAFF.

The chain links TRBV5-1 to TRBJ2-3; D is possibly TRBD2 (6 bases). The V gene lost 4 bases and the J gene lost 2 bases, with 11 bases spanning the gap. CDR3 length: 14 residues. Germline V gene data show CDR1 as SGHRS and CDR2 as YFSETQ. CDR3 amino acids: CASSPGLNTDTQYF. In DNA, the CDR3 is TGCGCCAGCAGCCCGGGACTTAACACAGATACGCAGTATTTT. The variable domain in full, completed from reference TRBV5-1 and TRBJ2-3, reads KAGVTQTPRYLIKTRGQQVTLSCSPISGHRSVSWYQQTPGQGLQFLFEYFSETQRNKGNFPGRFSGRQFSNSRSEMNVSTLELGDSALYLCASSPGLNTDTQYFGPGTRLTVL.

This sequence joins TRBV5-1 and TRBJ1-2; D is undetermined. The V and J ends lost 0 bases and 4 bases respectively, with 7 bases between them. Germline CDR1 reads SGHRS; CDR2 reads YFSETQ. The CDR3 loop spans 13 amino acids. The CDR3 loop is CASSLDEIYGYTF. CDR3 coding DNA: TGCGCCAGCAGCTTGGACGAGATCTATGGCTACACCTTC.

DNA of the CDR3: TGTGCCATCTCCCCTGGGACGTCTCAGCCCCAGCATTTT. This translates into CAISPGTSQPQHF. The V gene is TRBV30, the J gene TRBJ1-5, with D possibly TRBD1 on 5 matching bases. The CDR3 spans 13 residues. Germline V CDR1 and CDR2: GTSNPN, SVGIG (reference sequence). Trimming left V 8 bases short and J 6 bases short, with 17 bases between.

In DNA, the CDR3 is TGTGCCAGCAGTGAACGACCGGGACAGGGGACTTATAGCAATCAGCCCCAGCATTTT. This encodes CASSERPGQGTYSNQPQHF. This chain links TRBV6-1 with TRBJ1-5, with TRBD1 identical over 10 bases. Germline CDR1 is MNHNS and CDR2 is SASEGT. V lost 2 bases to trimming and J lost 0 bases; unmatched junction nucleotides: 10. The CDR3 covers 19 residues.